These T cell receptor beta chains were read from a single sample in a study of T cells after yellow fever vaccination. TCRdb reprocessed the 5' RACE reads via MiXCR and lists one record per CDR3 protein. The profile shows tens of thousands of distinct CDR3 sequences, 4.4% of them singletons. Material: CD8+ T cells sorted from PBMCs, obtained 5 days after the yellow fever booster vaccination. The receptors here all came from a man aged 25 to 45 who received the YFV17D yellow fever vaccine. The CDR3 runs from the conserved cysteine through the conserved F or W. The D gene is left open where the match is weak. The size entry gives how often the clone was seen (once, few, many) or a class if it is expanded.

V: TRBV11-2
D: TRBD2
J: TRBJ2-1
size: many
CDR3: CASSFGRSPYNEQFF
DNA: TGTGCCAGCAGCTTCGGGAGGTCCCCCTACAATGAGCAGTTCTTC

V: TRBV29-1
D: -
J: TRBJ2-7
size: many
CDR3: CSVISLAAQGFAEQYF
DNA: TGCAGCGTAATTTCCCTCGCGGCACAGGGTTTTGCCGAGCAGTACTTC

V: TRBV20-1
D: -
J: TRBJ2-7
size: many
CDR3: CSAPWGDEQYF
DNA: TGCAGTGCCCCTTGGGGGGACGAGCAGTACTTC

V: TRBV9
D: -
J: TRBJ2-7
size: many
CDR3: CASSVGGGIYEQYF
DNA: TGTGCCAGCAGCGTAGGAGGGGGGATCTACGAGCAGTACTTC

V: TRBV4-3
D: TRBD2
J: TRBJ2-1
size: many
CDR3: CASSPSGLAGKANEQFF
DNA: TGCGCCAGCAGCCCCTCGGGACTAGCGGGAAAGGCGAATGAGCAGTTCTTC

V: TRBV5-1
D: TRBD1
J: TRBJ1-5
size: few
CDR3: CASSLAGGGNQPQHF
DNA: TGCGCCAGCAGCTTGGCAGGGGGTGGCAATCAGCCCCAGCATTTT

V: TRBV7-9
D: -
J: TRBJ2-2
size: many
CDR3: CATPKQRSNTGELFF
DNA: TGTGCCACCCCGAAACAGAGATCGAACACCGGGGAGCTGTTTTTT

V: TRBV9
D: -
J: TRBJ2-7
size: few
CDR3: CASSVADSSYEQYF
DNA: TGTGCCAGCAGCGTAGCGGACTCATCCTACGAGCAGTACTTC

V: TRBV12-3/TRBV12-4
D: TRBD1
J: TRBJ2-7
size: many
CDR3: CASTMTGETYEQYF
DNA: TGTGCCAGCACCATGACAGGGGAGACTTACGAGCAGTACTTC

V: TRBV29-1
D: -
J: TRBJ2-2
size: many
CDR3: CSAEDGELFF
DNA: TGCAGCGCTGAGGACGGAGAGCTGTTTTTT

V: TRBV5-1
D: -
J: TRBJ1-4
size: many
CDR3: CASSFRPTNEKLFF
DNA: TGCGCCAGCAGCTTCCGACCAACTAATGAAAAACTGTTTTTT

V: TRBV27
D: -
J: TRBJ2-7
size: many
CDR3: CASSPLADVHEQYF
DNA: TGTGCCAGCAGTCCCCTCGCGGATGTCCACGAGCAGTACTTC

V: TRBV28
D: -
J: TRBJ2-1
size: many
CDR3: CASSRAGYNEQFF
DNA: TGTGCCAGCAGTCGCGCCGGGTACAATGAGCAGTTCTTC

V: TRBV19
D: -
J: TRBJ2-7
size: many
CDR3: CASSPRVSSYEQYF
DNA: TGTGCCAGTAGCCCCAGGGTAAGCTCCTACGAGCAGTACTTC

V: TRBV6-2/TRBV6-3
D: TRBD2
J: TRBJ2-3
size: many
CDR3: CASSYGSTSGSWEGTDTQYF
DNA: TGTGCCAGCAGTTACGGGTCAACTAGCGGGAGCTGGGAGGGCACAGATACGCAGTATTTT

V: TRBV20-1
D: TRBD2
J: TRBJ2-1
size: few
CDR3: CSTDSGSTDEQFF
DNA: TGCAGTACCGATAGCGGGAGTACCGATGAGCAGTTCTTC

V: TRBV5-1
D: -
J: TRBJ2-3
size: many
CDR3: CASSLNGQGRDTQYF
DNA: TGCGCCAGCAGCTTGAATGGTCAGGGGAGAGATACGCAGTATTTT

V: TRBV3-1
D: TRBD2
J: TRBJ2-4
size: many
CDR3: CASSLAGGQNIQYF
DNA: TGTGCCAGCAGCCTAGCGGGGGGCCAAAACATTCAGTACTTC

V: TRBV5-4
D: TRBD1
J: TRBJ2-7
size: many
CDR3: CASRSGTGDKAYEQYF
DNA: TGTGCCAGCAGGTCCGGGACAGGGGACAAGGCCTACGAGCAGTACTTC

V: TRBV12-3/TRBV12-4
D: -
J: TRBJ2-1
size: many
CDR3: CATGLGAKGDEQFF
DNA: TGTGCCACCGGTCTGGGAGCGAAGGGCGATGAGCAGTTCTTC